These 24 T cell receptor beta chains were sequenced from one sample in a study of cytomegalovirus exposure and HLA in healthy donors. The repertoire was sequenced with immunoSEQ multiplex PCR; TCRdb's copy has only in-frame clones and lacks some. Of about 120,000 clones in the sample, 85% were seen once. Sequenced input: PBMCs. These receptors all come from a woman younger than 45 in good health and CMV-seronegative.

This clone was seen more than once but under ten times. The CDR3 sequence is CASSQASGGSYEQYF. CDR3 in DNA: TGTGCCAGCAGCCAAGCCAGCGGGGGGTCCTACGAGCAGTACTTC. The chain recombines TRBV14 with TRBJ2-7; 9 bases match TRBD2. The CDR3 has 15 amino acids. Trimming took 1 base from V and 1 from J; bases not matched to a gene: 2. CDR1 is SGHDN, CDR2 FVKESK, per germline.

The chain employs TRBV5-1 and TRBJ1-1; unclear D gene. Looked up from germline, CDR1 is SGHRS and CDR2 is YFSETQ. CDR3 length: 14 residues. V was cut by 0 bases and J by 1 base, with 7 bases left in between. CDR3 nucleotides: TGCGCCAGCAGCTTGGGGGCAGAGAACACTGAAGCTTTCTTT. Translation gives CASSLGAENTEAFF. Based on the CDR3 plus reference TRBV5-1 and TRBJ1-1, the full variable domain is KAGVTQTPRYLIKTRGQQVTLSCSPISGHRSVSWYQQTPGQGLQFLFEYFSETQRNKGNFPGRFSGRQFSNSRSEMNVSTLELGDSALYLCASSLGAENTEAFFGQGTRLTVV.

This clone has more than one count but fewer than ten. Written as DNA, the CDR3 is TGTGCCAGCAGTTACTCGGGACAGGGGCAATACGAGCAGTACTTC. Translated: CASSYSGQGQYEQYF. This sequence joins TRBV6-5 and TRBJ2-7, with 10 bases fitting TRBD1. Germline CDR1 is MNHEY and CDR2 is SVGAGI. The V gene end was trimmed by 0 bases and the J gene end by 4 bases; junction bases not matched to a gene: 3. The CDR3 has 15 residues.

V and J are TRBV4-2 and TRBJ1-4, with 9 nucleotides matching TRBD1. Germline V gene sequence: CDR1 LGHNA, CDR2 YNFKEQ. V dropped 1 base and J dropped 7; count of bases not matched to a gene: 4. The CDR3 loop spans 15 amino acids. The CDR3 bases are TGTGCCAGCAGCCAAGCCGGGACAGGGCCTGAAAAACTGTTTTTT. It yields the protein CASSQAGTGPEKLFF.

The chain joins TRBV2 to TRBJ1-2; D possibly corresponds to TRBD1 (5 bases). From germline, CDR1 is SNHLY and CDR2 FYNNEI. V lost 0 bases to trimming and J lost 0 bases, with 11 bases between them. This CDR3 spans 16 amino acids. The CDR3 bases are TGTGCCAGCAGTGAAGCGGGGCAGAGAGCTAACTATGGCTACACCTTC. This gives the protein CASSEAGQRANYGYTF.

The chain carries TRBV18 and TRBJ1-1; 9 nucleotides line up with TRBD1. The CDR3 is 16 residues long. From germline, CDR1 is KGHSH and CDR2 LQKENI. V shed 6 bases and J 6 bases; nucleotides not matched to a gene: 14. The CDR3 coding sequence is TGTGCCAGCTCGTCAACCGCGGGACAGGGCCTCCCTGAAGCTTTCTTT. Its protein is CASSSTAGQGLPEAFF. Drawing the rest from reference TRBV18 and TRBJ1-1, the complete variable domain is NAGVMQNPRHLVRRRGQEARLRCSPMKGHSHVYWYRQLPEEGLKFMVYLQKENIIDESGMPKERFSAEFPKEGPSILRIQQVVRGDSAAYFCASSSTAGQGLPEAFFGQGTRLTVV.

This chain joins TRBV19 and TRBJ1-4, with D hard to call. The CDR3 runs 15 residues. Per the germline V gene, CDR1 is LNHDA and CDR2 is SQIVND (reference sequence). The V end was cut by 1 base, the J end by 4 bases, with 10 bases between. The CDR3 loop is CASSIVRVNNEKLFF. The CDR3 DNA reads as TGTGCCAGTAGTATAGTGAGAGTAAATAATGAAAAACTGTTTTTT.

This clone came up once. The genes are TRBV11-2 and TRBJ2-2; a possible D gene is TRBD1 (5 bases). The CDR3 has 13 residues. V lost 5 bases to trimming and J lost 2 bases, with 6 bases between them. Germline V gene lookup returns CDR1 SGHAT and CDR2 FQNNGV. Here the CDR3 DNA reads TGTGCCAGCAGCCAGGGAAACACCGGGGAGCTGTTTTTT. As protein: CASSQGNTGELFF.

This clone occurred a few times. This CDR3 is also generated by other DNA sequences in the sample. V gene TRBV18 combines with J gene TRBJ1-1; a possible D gene is TRBD1 (5 bases). The CDR3 contains 13 residues. Germline loops: CDR1 KGHSH, CDR2 LQKENI. V shed 4 bases and J shed 3 bases, with 9 bases lying between them. CDR3 amino acids: CASSLTGDTEAFF. DNA for the CDR3: TGTGCCAGCTCACTGACGGGGGACACTGAAGCTTTCTTT.

For the CDR3, the DNA is TGTGCCAGCAGTGAGAATAGGGGGAACACTGAAGCTTTCTTT. Encoded protein: CASSENRGNTEAFF. The chain has TRBV2 and TRBJ1-1; tentative D call: TRBD1 (5 bases). V dropped 3 bases and J dropped 1 base, with 9 bases sitting between them. This CDR3 is 14 amino acids long. Germline-derived CDR1 and CDR2 are SNHLY and FYNNEI.

The chain links TRBV5-1 to TRBJ2-1, with 10 bases aligning to TRBD1. The V segment lost 0 bases and the J segment 4 bases; nucleotides outside the gene matches: 1. Looked up from germline, CDR1 is SGHRS and CDR2 is YFSETQ. This CDR3 has 15 amino acids. This CDR3 is CASSLGTGGYNEQFF. The DNA of the CDR3 is TGCGCCAGCAGCTTGGGGACAGGGGGATACAATGAGCAGTTCTTC. The full variable domain, with the rest looked up from reference TRBV5-1 and TRBJ2-1, is KAGVTQTPRYLIKTRGQQVTLSCSPISGHRSVSWYQQTPGQGLQFLFEYFSETQRNKGNFPGRFSGRQFSNSRSEMNVSTLELGDSALYLCASSLGTGGYNEQFFGPGTRLTVL.

The chain links TRBV7-9 to TRBJ2-7; D is ambiguous. The germline V gene encodes CDR1 SEHNR and CDR2 FQNEAQ (reference sequence). This CDR3 is built from 14 residues. V lost 2 bases and J 2 bases, leaving 10 bases between the germline ends. The CDR3 DNA follows: TGTGCCAGCAGCTTACGAGAGCGACCCTACGAGCAGTACTTC. It translates to CASSLRERPYEQYF.

This chain joins TRBV28 and TRBJ1-2, with a possible D match to TRBD1 (6 bases). Germline V gene lookup returns CDR1 MDHEN and CDR2 SYDVKM. The CDR3 extends over 15 amino acids. Between the trimmed V and J ends, which lost 6 bases and 4 bases, there was a span of 18 bases. CDR3 nucleotides: TGTGCCAGCAGCCTCCCTAAGGGCAGGGGCTATGGCTACACCTTC. This codes for CASSLPKGRGYGYTF.

The V call is TRBV2, the J call TRBJ1-1, with unresolved D. The CDR3 is made up of 14 amino acids. Germline loops: CDR1 SNHLY, CDR2 FYNNEI. The ends were cut back, 7 bases at V and 7 bases at J, with 19 bases in the middle. CDR3 coding DNA: TGTGCCAGCAAAAGGTCCTCGGAGGTGGGTGAAGCTTTCTTT. This gives the protein CASKRSSEVGEAFF.

The rearrangement links TRBV28 to TRBJ1-2, with a possible D match to TRBD1 (5 bases). Looked up from germline, CDR1 is MDHEN and CDR2 is SYDVKM. Between the trimmed V and J ends, which lost 5 bases and 0 bases, there was a span of 7 bases. The CDR3 spans 13 residues. The CDR3 sequence is CASSPTANYGYTF. In nucleotides, the CDR3 is TGTGCCAGCAGTCCGACAGCTAACTATGGCTACACCTTC.

The J gene is TRBJ2-1, the V gene TRBV19; a weak D match, TRBD2 (6 bases). Trimming took 7 bases from V and 3 from J, leaving 13 bases between them. CDR1 is LNHDA, CDR2 SQIVND, per germline (reference sequence). The CDR3 is 14 residues long. CDR3 DNA: TGTGCCAGTACCTCACGGCGGGACTACAATGAGCAGTTCTTC. This translates into CASTSRRDYNEQFF.

The CDR3 nucleotides are TGCGCCAGCAGCCCCGGACAGGGGTATGGCTACACCTTC. It codes for CASSPGQGYGYTF. This chain links TRBV5-1 with TRBJ1-2; 9 nucleotides match TRBD1. The CDR3 contains 13 residues. The V and J ends lost 4 bases and 5 bases, in that order; junction bases with no gene match: 3. CDR1 and CDR2 (germline): SGHRS, YFSETQ.

A note on this clone: At the DNA level, this CDR3 is encoded by other sequences in the same sample as well. CDR3 coding DNA: TGTGCCAGCTCACTATCGGATACGCAGTATTTT. Translating it yields CASSLSDTQYF. V and J are TRBV18 and TRBJ2-3; D gene unclear. CDR1 and CDR2 (germline): KGHSH, LQKENI. The CDR3 covers 11 residues. Trimming removed 4 bases from V and 6 bases from J, with 5 bases in between.

Turning to this clone: The junction shows a germline mismatch at one end, possibly a read error. The rearrangement joins TRBV7-2 to TRBJ2-3, with 8 bases matching TRBD2. There are 15 residues in the CDR3. CDR1 is SGHTA and CDR2 is FQGNSA in the germline V gene. CDR3 protein: CASSLQLGRGGNPPF. CDR3 bases: TGTGCCAGCAGCCTACAGCTGGGTCGGGGGGGGAACCCCCCTTTT. The complete variable domain, with remaining parts taken from reference TRBV7-2 and TRBJ2-3, reads GAGVSQSPSNKVTEKGKDVELRCDPISGHTALYWYRQSLGQGLEFLIYFQGNSAPDKSGLPSDRFSAERTGGSVSTLTIQRTQQEDSAVYLCASSLQLGRGGNPPFGPGTRLTVL.

The chain has TRBV9 and TRBJ2-3, with TRBD2 matching over 11 bases. J lost 6 bases, V lost 0 bases, and 9 bases had no gene match. Germline V gene lookup returns CDR1 SGDLS and CDR2 YYNGEE. The CDR3 runs to 17 residues. CDR3 nucleotides: TGTGCCAGCAGCGTAGAGGTAGCGGGGGGGCCATTGGATACGCAGTATTTT. Translating gives CASSVEVAGGPLDTQYF.

V is TRBV5-1 and J is TRBJ2-3; 9 nucleotides agree with TRBD2. The CDR3 is 16 amino acids. With V trimmed by 4 bases and J by 3 bases, 9 bases remained unmatched. Germline CDR1 and CDR2: SGHRS and YFSETQ. The DNA for the CDR3 is TGCGCCAGCAGCCGAAGCGGGGGGCCTTATACAGATACGCAGTATTTT. It is translated as CASSRSGGPYTDTQYF.

The genes are TRBV2 and TRBJ2-1, with 10 bases matching TRBD1. Germline lookup yields CDR1 SNHLY and CDR2 FYNNEI. V shed 11 bases, J shed 5 bases, and the junction held 9 bases outside the gene matches. The CDR3 totals 14 residues. The CDR3 loop is CAAGRDRGNNEQFF. For the CDR3, the DNA is TGTGCCGCAGGAAGGGACAGGGGTAACAATGAGCAGTTCTTC.

CDR3 DNA sequence: TGTGCCAGCAGCTTGGGTACTCCCCCTGAAGCTTTCTTT. Translating gives CASSLGTPPEAFF. The V gene is TRBV5-6, the J gene TRBJ1-1; D uncertain. V lost 0 bases and J lost 6, with 9 bases in between. Germline assignment: CDR1 SGHDT and CDR2 YYEEEE. This CDR3 spans 13 amino acids. The complete variable domain, with remaining parts taken from reference TRBV5-6 and TRBJ1-1, reads DAGVTQSPTHLIKTRGQQVTLRCSPKSGHDTVSWYQQALGQGPQFIFQYYEEEERQRGNFPDRFSGHQFPNYSSELNVNALLLGDSALYLCASSLGTPPEAFFGQGTRLTVV.

The genes are TRBV6-6 and TRBJ2-7; 9 bases align to TRBD1. Germline trimming cut 6 bases from V and 0 bases from J; bases unmatched to any gene: 6. The CDR3 length is 15 residues. The germline CDR1 and CDR2 sequences are MNHNY and SVGAGI (reference sequence). The CDR3: CASSATGGGSYEQYF. DNA of the CDR3: TGTGCCAGCAGCGCCACAGGGGGCGGCTCCTACGAGCAGTACTTC.